Listed below are T cell receptor beta chains from one sample, sequenced in a study of CD8 T cells in ankylosing spondylitis. TCRdb passed the 5' RACE reads through MiXCR, listing each CDR3 protein once. The data show more than 200,000 distinct CDR3 sequences, with roughly a quarter seen just once and less than 0.75% held by the top ten. The specimen was blood, either unsorted or a sorted T cell fraction (not recorded which). Source of these receptors: a male donor with ankylosing spondylitis or in good health (not recorded which). Each CDR3 is given without its conserved first and last residue. The D gene is left open where the match is weak.

v_gene,j_gene,d_gene,CDR3aa
TRBV5-5,TRBJ2-3,.,ASSLQAGLQY
TRBV20-1,TRBJ2-3,.,SAPHRSTDTQY
TRBV20-1,TRBJ1-4,.,SAHRTGNEKLF
TRBV4-1,TRBJ2-4,.,ASSQGRYRQLAKNIQY
TRBV4-1,TRBJ2-2,.,ASSQGAGINTGELF
TRBV3-1,TRBJ2-1,.,ASSQEQLVQF
TRBV20-1,TRBJ1-1,.,SARDWQEDTEAF
TRBV4-1,TRBJ2-7,.,ASSHGSSYEQY
TRBV20-1,TRBJ2-5,TRBD1,SARQLQGRRETQY
TRBV12-3/TRBV12-4,TRBJ2-5,.,ASSRLDSPRGTQY
TRBV20-1,TRBJ2-7,.,SAEKTYEQY
TRBV5-6,TRBJ2-5,TRBD1,ASSFSTGGQETQY
TRBV6-5,TRBJ1-2,.,ASSYSHTFSNGYT
TRBV20-1,TRBJ2-7,.,SARASSSYEQY
TRBV11-2,TRBJ2-7,.,ASSLVVMRGGYEQY
TRBV5-1,TRBJ2-5,.,ASSLVPTQETQY
TRBV6-5,TRBJ1-6,.,ASSYRGVSPLH
TRBV6-2/TRBV6-3,TRBJ2-1,.,ASSYRYPGLKYDEQF
TRBV20-1,TRBJ1-5,.,SARGLWGLGNQPQH
TRBV7-2,TRBJ2-5,.,ASSEGLGTETQY
TRBV6-1,TRBJ2-3,.,ASSEARFHYTQY
TRBV10-3,TRBJ2-3,TRBD2,AISGGSGVGTDTQY
TRBV7-2,TRBJ2-1,.,ASSLVSRANEQF
TRBV20-1,TRBJ2-5,.,SARRTSPTQY
TRBV20-1,TRBJ2-5,TRBD1,SARVGGVETQY
TRBV10-3,TRBJ2-7,TRBD1,ATKTGSSYEQY
TRBV29-1,TRBJ1-5,.,STLPEGGHNQPQH
TRBV5-6,TRBJ1-1,TRBD1,ASSLDGQGRWGTEAF
TRBV9,TRBJ2-3,.,ASRTFDGGTDTQY
TRBV12-3/TRBV12-4,TRBJ1-1,.,ASSFMNTEAF
TRBV6-1,TRBJ2-6,.,ASSNQFGTGANVLT
TRBV12-3/TRBV12-4,TRBJ2-5,.,ASSPTRVVQETQY
TRBV19,TRBJ2-5,.,ASSMAETQY
TRBV11-2,TRBJ2-2,TRBD2,ASSLARLAGDTGELF
TRBV5-1,TRBJ2-5,TRBD1,ASSPRTGLGETQY
TRBV24-1,TRBJ2-3,.,ATSDATPRGTDTQY
TRBV20-1,TRBJ2-5,.,SARVLGLKQETQY
TRBV20-1,TRBJ2-1,TRBD2,SPNSGGADNEQF
TRBV10-3,TRBJ1-5,.,AIRGTGRAQPQH
TRBV25-1,TRBJ2-6,.,ASLWTGSGANVLT
TRBV28,TRBJ2-3,.,ASIRGTTDTQY